This entry is about one T cell receptor (beta chain). Its antigen has not been determined. No per-base quality is available; no much larger clone lies one base away. There are 11 amino acids in the CDR3, from cysteine to phenylalanine inclusive. Here the CDR3 DNA is all that survives: 33 bases in frame from base 1. The germline V gene supplies CDR1 SNHLY and CDR2 FYNNEI. From V the trimming removes 10 bases and from J it removes 8 bases, while the gene matches leave 7 bases of the junction unaccounted for. This sample was taken from a study of control samples from healthy donors and cancer patients (dated by TCRdb to the early 2020s). Library construction relied on the immunoSEQ multiplex PCR assay. TCRdb's version of the immuneACCESS table is confined to in-frame rearrangements and falls short of the full clone set. An unresolved V gene accounts for under half of the shortfall where checked; the remainder is of unknown origin. The sample table holds roughly 170,000 clones, of which about 93% were seen once. The top ten clonotypes cover roughly 1.5% of the sample.

The sequenced material came from blood. In this chain, TRBV2 is recombined with TRBJ1-2, with TRBD1 matching 7 junction bases. This receptor was identified in a man in his late teens or twenties in good health. The sequenced DNA is TGTGCCAACCGGGACAGCGGAGGCTACACCTTC. Protein translation: CANRDSGGYTF.